What follows are 14 T cell receptor beta chains derived from one specimen sequenced in a study of blood T cell repertoires in COVID-19. TCRdb's copy holds only in-frame clones and misses some; the assay was immunoSEQ multiplex PCR. The sample includes roughly 69,000 clones, approximately 80% of them seen just once. Sequenced input: peripheral blood. These receptor sequences come from a woman in her 50s with acute or convalescent COVID-19.

The CDR3, as DNA: TGTGCCAGCAGCTCCAACCATCGGGGCTACACCTTC. Its protein is CASSSNHRGYTF. The genes are TRBV5-8 and TRBJ1-2; D gene ambiguous. CDR3 size: 12 residues. In germline, CDR1 is SGHTS, CDR2 YDEGEE. The V and J ends lost 3 bases and 8 bases respectively, with 11 bases between them.

The V call is TRBV29-1, the J call TRBJ2-1; D may be TRBD2 (6 bases). The V end was cut by 0 bases, the J end by 0 bases, with 15 bases between. Germline CDR1 and CDR2: SQVTM and ANQGSEA. This CDR3 comprises 17 residues. The CDR3 DNA sequence: TGCAGCGTTGAAGATATCGCATCTAGCGTCTCCTACAATGAGCAGTTCTTC. Protein sequence: CSVEDIASSVSYNEQFF.

The rearrangement uses TRBV9 and TRBJ2-5; TRBD2 is a possible D gene (6 bases). Deletions cut 0 bases from V and 3 bases from J, with 12 bases between. CDR1 SGDLS and CDR2 YYNGEE come from the germline V gene. The CDR3 contains 15 residues. The CDR3 nucleotides read TGTGCCAGCAGCGTAGGGCTCGGGAGCGAAGAGACCCAGTACTTC. Amino acids: CASSVGLGSEETQYF.

The genes are TRBV18 and TRBJ2-3, with 8 positions matching TRBD1. V shed 3 bases, J shed 4 bases, and the junction held 9 bases outside the gene matches. Germline V gives CDR1 KGHSH, CDR2 LQKENI. CDR3 length: 16 amino acids. The chain's CDR3 is CASSPPGGLVSDTQYF. In nucleotides, the CDR3 is TGTGCCAGCTCACCTCCAGGGGGCCTTGTATCAGATACGCAGTATTTT.

The J gene is TRBJ2-3, the V gene TRBV5-6, with 13 bases matching TRBD2. This CDR3 region has 16 residues. The trim removed 4 bases at V and 2 bases at J, leaving 4 bases unmatched. From germline, CDR1 is SGHDT and CDR2 YYEEEE. CDR3 in DNA: TGTGCCAGCAGCGGGGGACTAGCGGGGAACACAGATACGCAGTATTTT. Translated: CASSGGLAGNTDTQYF.

The CDR3, as DNA: TGTGCCAGCAGCAAAGCAGCGCCCGGCTCCTACAATGAGCAGTTCTTC. As protein: CASSKAAPGSYNEQFF. The rearrangement uses TRBV21-1 and TRBJ2-1; whether TRBD2, the table's D call, matches the DNA was not checked. TRBV21-1 is flagged as a pseudogene. The CDR3 has 16 residues.

J is TRBJ2-4 and V is TRBV7-2; 7 bases agree with TRBD2. Germline V gives CDR1 SGHTA, CDR2 FQGNSA. This CDR3 region has 16 residues. Trimming removed 5 bases from V and 2 bases from J; junction bases left unmatched: 9. Written as DNA, the CDR3 is TGTGCCAGCAGCCTACCATCCAGCGGGACCAAAAACATTCAGTACTTC. It translates to CASSLPSSGTKNIQYF.

The chain recombines TRBV9 with TRBJ2-2; 9 nucleotides line up with TRBD1. From germline, CDR1 is SGDLS and CDR2 YYNGEE. The ends lost 2 bases at V and 1 base at J; junction bases unmatched: 9. This CDR3 region has 18 residues. Here the CDR3 DNA reads TGTGCCAGCAGCGTCTCCGGGACAGGGATGGGGAACACCGGGGAGCTGTTTTTT. It yields the protein CASSVSGTGMGNTGELFF.

The CDR3 reads CASSPGTGGLKNIQYF. CDR3 bases: TGTGCCAGCAGTCCCGGGACAGGGGGCCTAAAAAACATTCAGTACTTC. This sequence joins TRBV28 and TRBJ2-4; 12 bases agree with TRBD1. The V segment lost 5 bases and the J segment 4 bases; nucleotides outside the gene matches: 6. Germline loops: CDR1 MDHEN, CDR2 SYDVKM. This CDR3 has 16 amino acids.

This clone was found many times. The rearrangement joins TRBV5-4 to TRBJ2-3; D is unresolved. The V gene's germline CDR1 is SGHNT and CDR2 YYREEE (reference sequence). The CDR3 sequence is 15 residues long. The germline V and J ends were trimmed by 0 bases and 2 bases, with 10 bases remaining between them. Written as DNA, the CDR3 is TGTGCCAGCAGCTTGGCCTTGTTTCCCACAGATACGCAGTATTTT. Translated: CASSLALFPTDTQYF.

The V gene is TRBV24-1, the J gene TRBJ2-3; 13 bases map to TRBD2. Germline CDR1 KGHDR, CDR2 SFDVKD. CDR3 length: 17 amino acids. The junction had 3 bases not matched to a gene; V was cut back by 3 bases and J by 1 base. The CDR3 DNA follows: TGTGCCACCAGTGATCTCGGGACTAGCGGGGGCACAGATACGCAGTATTTT. Protein sequence: CATSDLGTSGGTDTQYF.

The chain joins TRBV6-5 to TRBJ2-1, with TRBD1 as a possible D gene (6 bases). V lost 6 bases, J lost 0 bases, and 12 bases lay in between. CDR3 length: 15 residues. Germline V CDR1 and CDR2: MNHEY, SVGAGI. The CDR3 region has the DNA TGTGCCAGCAGGGTTCAGGGGATCTCCTACAATGAGCAGTTCTTC. It is translated as CASRVQGISYNEQFF.

The chain is built from TRBV7-2 and TRBJ2-1, with 15 bases aligning to TRBD2. V trimming: 6 bases; J trimming: 7 bases; junction bases outside the gene matches: 4. The CDR3 extends over 15 amino acids. Looked up from germline, CDR1 is SGHTA and CDR2 is FQGNSA. CDR3 in DNA: TGTGCCAGCAGGGGTGGACTAGCGGGAGGGAATGAGCAGTTCTTC. It translates to CASRGGLAGGNEQFF.

The V call is TRBV4-2, the J call TRBJ2-7; no reliable D call. Trimming left V 0 bases short and J 2 bases short, with 14 bases between. The CDR3 has 16 amino acids. In germline, CDR1 is LGHNA, CDR2 YNFKEQ. CDR3 DNA: TGTGCCAGCAGCCAAGATCGCAGGTCCCCCGCCTACGAGCAGTACTTC. Protein product: CASSQDRRSPAYEQYF.